This T cell receptor beta chain was sequenced during a study of CD4 and CD8 cells across lung adenocarcinoma regions (dated by TCRdb to between 2017 and 2018). In the study overall: To look at intratumor heterogeneity in the T cell receptor repertoire, the study compared tumor centers against tumor margins.

Donors were patients with localized lung adenocarcinoma, a subtype of non-small cell lung cancer. The samples were taken from the centers of localized lung adenocarcinomas. CD4+ T cells from tumor tissue were profiled separately from CD8+ T cells for TCR repertoire analysis. Library construction relied on PCR. TCRdb lists the instrument as HiSeq X Ten. The public reads were reanalyzed by TCRdb: fastp trimming at Q25, MiXCR alignment, in-frame beta chains only. Every distinct CDR3 protein forms one entry, paired with its most common genes and DNA. The sample table contains approximately 11,000 distinct CDR3 sequences; only one count was recorded for 40% to 65% of them. Clones ranked in the top ten supply 20% of the sample. Of note for this clonotype: Its antigen is still unknown. No base quality information exists; no much larger clone differs at one position.

The CDR3 sequence holds 14 residues, the cysteine and phenylalanine included. The retained sequence is limited to the CDR3, 42 bases, with the frame set at the first base. For CDR1 and CDR2, the germline V gene (reference sequence) lists WNHNN and SYGVQD. This receptor was obtained from a male donor with lung adenocarcinoma. The CD4 and CD8 labels of this study may be unreliable. Sequencing was carried out using CD4+ T cells from the center of a lung tumor. According to the study, the label for this sample's cell subset or site signals: tumor center region. Recombination joined TRBV10-1 with TRBJ2-5; the D element could tentatively be TRBD1 or TRBD2, as 6 bases agree for each. In nucleotide form, the sequence is TGCGCGGGCCACGGGGGCGGTGACCAAGAGACCCAGTACTTC. The resulting protein is CAGHGGGDQETQYF.